The rows below give T cell receptor beta chains drawn from one sample of a study of blood T cell repertoires in COVID-19. Assay used: immunoSEQ multiplex PCR; TCRdb lists only in-frame clones, some missing. The sample includes around 80,000 clones, around 80% seen only once; the top ten take about 10%. The specimen was peripheral blood. The origin of the receptors is a man aged 60-69 years with acute or convalescent COVID-19. Both conserved end residues are part of each CDR3. The D gene is left open where the match is weak. Size is stated for part of the rows, as once, few or many counts, or as a class when the clone is expanded.

>TRBJ1-1|NA|TRBD1|TRBV7-2
TGTGCCAGCAGCTTAGACAGGGGGACTGAAGCTTTCTTT
CASSLDRGTEAFF
>TRBJ2-3|NA|TRBD2|TRBV5-1
TGCGCCAGCAGCCCCGGGACTAGAACATTCACAGATACGCAGTATTTT
CASSPGTRTFTDTQYF
>TRBJ1-6|NA|NA|TRBV5-1
TGCGCCAGCAGCCTCGAAGTCAGCGTCGGCAGATATAATTCACCCCTCCACTTT
CASSLEVSVGRYNSPLHF
>TRBJ2-7|NA|NA|TRBV28
TGTGCCAGCAGTTTAACGAGGGTGAGCTCCTACGAGCAGTACTTC
CASSLTRVSSYEQYF
>TRBJ1-2|NA|NA|TRBV5-6
TGTGCCAGCAGCTTTGACAGGAGTATCTATGGCTACACCTTC
CASSFDRSIYGYTF
>TRBJ1-2|few|TRBD1|TRBV19
TGTGCCAGTAGTCAGGGGACAGGGAGGATCTATGGCTACACCTTC
CASSQGTGRIYGYTF
>TRBJ2-7|NA|NA|TRBV19
TGTGCCAGTAGTTTGACAGGTTCGGTTAGCGAGCAGTACTTC
CASSLTGSVSEQYF
>TRBJ2-3|NA|NA|TRBV5-4
TGTGCCTGCAAACAGGGTTTCACAGATACGCAGTATTTT
CACKQGFTDTQYF
>TRBJ1-6|NA|TRBD1|TRBV12-5
TGTGCTAGTGGTTCCGGGACAGGGCCCTTCGGGAATTCACCCCTCCACTTT
CASGSGTGPFGNSPLHF
>TRBJ2-1|NA|TRBD2|TRBV19
TGTGCCAGTAGTACACTAGCGGGGGGGAACAATGAGCAGTTCTTC
CASSTLAGGNNEQFF
>TRBJ1-2|NA|NA|TRBV4-2
TGTGCCAGCAGCCAAGCCGGAGCGAGCTATGGCTACACCTTC
CASSQAGASYGYTF
>TRBJ2-3|NA|NA|TRBV5-1
TGCGCCAGCAGCTTCCAGGGCCGGGATACGCAGTATTTT
CASSFQGRDTQYF
>TRBJ2-1|once|NA|TRBV5-1
TGCGCCAGCAGCCTAGACAGCTCCTACAATGAGCAGTTCTTC
CASSLDSSYNEQFF
>TRBJ2-7|NA|TRBD2|TRBV7-8
TGTGCCAGCAGACCGCGGACTAGCTCCGAGCAGTACTTC
CASRPRTSSEQYF
>TRBJ1-1|NA|NA|TRBV30
TGTGCCTGGAGAAATACACAGAACACTGAAGCTTTCTTT
CAWRNTQNTEAFF
>TRBJ2-5|NA|NA|TRBV28
TGTGCCAGCAGTCCCTTACAGCTTGTGGAGACCCAGTACTTC
CASSPLQLVETQYF
>TRBJ1-1|NA|NA|TRBV7-2
TGTGCCAGCAGCCCCTATGACCCTAGACTTATGAACACTGAAGCTTTCTTT
CASSPYDPRLMNTEAFF
>TRBJ2-1|once|TRBD2|TRBV5-4
TGTGCCAGCAGCTTAGCGGGGGGGCCTGATGAGCAGTTCTTC
CASSLAGGPDEQFF
>TRBJ2-1|NA|NA|TRBV6-5
TGTGCCAGCAGTTCGGACAGTCGCTCCTACAATGAGCAGTTCTTC
CASSSDSRSYNEQFF
>TRBJ1-2|NA|NA|TRBV6-1
TGTGCCAGCAGTGAGTTTCAGGGGTATGGCTACACCTTC
CASSEFQGYGYTF
>TRBJ1-4|NA|NA|TRBV6-2/TRBV6-3
TGTGCCAGCAGTCGACACCAAGCAACTAATGAAAAACTGTTTTTT
CASSRHQATNEKLFF
>TRBJ2-2|few|NA|TRBV21-1
TGTGCCAGCACCCAAGGAGTTCGGGAGAACACCGGGGAGCTGTTTTTT
CASTQGVRENTGELFF
>TRBJ1-5|NA|TRBD1|TRBV10-3
TGTGCCATCAGTGATCCACAGGGGAAGCCCCAGCATTTT
CAISDPQGKPQHF
>TRBJ1-2|NA|NA|TRBV5-1
TGCGCCAGCAGAAAGGACAGCAACTATGGCTACACCTTC
CASRKDSNYGYTF